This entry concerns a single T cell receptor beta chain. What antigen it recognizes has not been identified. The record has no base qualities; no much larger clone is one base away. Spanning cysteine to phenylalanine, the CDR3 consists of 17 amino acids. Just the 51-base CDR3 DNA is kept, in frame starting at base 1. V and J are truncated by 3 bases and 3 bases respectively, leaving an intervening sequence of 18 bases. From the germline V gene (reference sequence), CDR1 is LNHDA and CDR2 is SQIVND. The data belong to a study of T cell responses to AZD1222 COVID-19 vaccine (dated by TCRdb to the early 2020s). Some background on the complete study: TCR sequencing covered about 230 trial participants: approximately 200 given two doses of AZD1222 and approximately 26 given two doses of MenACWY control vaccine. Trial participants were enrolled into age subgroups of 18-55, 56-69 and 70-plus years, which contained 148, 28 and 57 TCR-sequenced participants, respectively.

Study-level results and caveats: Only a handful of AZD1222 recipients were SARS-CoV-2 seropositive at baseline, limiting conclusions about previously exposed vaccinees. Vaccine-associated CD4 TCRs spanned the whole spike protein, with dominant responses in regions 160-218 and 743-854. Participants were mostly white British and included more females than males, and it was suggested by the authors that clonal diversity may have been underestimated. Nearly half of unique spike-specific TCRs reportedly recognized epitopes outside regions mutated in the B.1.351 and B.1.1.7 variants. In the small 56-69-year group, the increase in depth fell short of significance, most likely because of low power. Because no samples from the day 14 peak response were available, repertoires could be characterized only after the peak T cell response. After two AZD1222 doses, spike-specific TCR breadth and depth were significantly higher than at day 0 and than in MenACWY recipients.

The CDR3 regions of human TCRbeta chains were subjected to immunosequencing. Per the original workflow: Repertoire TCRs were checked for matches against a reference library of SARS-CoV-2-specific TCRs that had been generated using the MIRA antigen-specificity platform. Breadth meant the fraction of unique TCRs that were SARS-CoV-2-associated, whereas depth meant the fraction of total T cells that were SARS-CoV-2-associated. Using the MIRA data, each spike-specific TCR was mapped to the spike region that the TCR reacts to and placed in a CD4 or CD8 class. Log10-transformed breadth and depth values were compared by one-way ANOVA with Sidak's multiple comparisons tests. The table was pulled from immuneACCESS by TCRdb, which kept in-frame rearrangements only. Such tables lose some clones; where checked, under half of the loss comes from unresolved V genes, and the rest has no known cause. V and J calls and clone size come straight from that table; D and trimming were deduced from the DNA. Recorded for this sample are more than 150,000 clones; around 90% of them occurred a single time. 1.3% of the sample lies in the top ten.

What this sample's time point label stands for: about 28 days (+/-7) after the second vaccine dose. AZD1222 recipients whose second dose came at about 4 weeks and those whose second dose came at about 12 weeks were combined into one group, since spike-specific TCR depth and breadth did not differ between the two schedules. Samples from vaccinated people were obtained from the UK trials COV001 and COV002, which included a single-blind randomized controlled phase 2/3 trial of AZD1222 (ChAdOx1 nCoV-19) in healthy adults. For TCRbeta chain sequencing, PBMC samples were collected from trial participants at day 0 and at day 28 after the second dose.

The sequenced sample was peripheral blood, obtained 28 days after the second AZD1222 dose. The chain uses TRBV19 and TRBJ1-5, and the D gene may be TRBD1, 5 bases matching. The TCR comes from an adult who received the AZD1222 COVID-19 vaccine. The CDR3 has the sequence CASSIILRGDPNQPQHF. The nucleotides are TGTGCCAGTAGTATCATTCTAAGAGGGGACCCCAATCAGCCCCAGCATTTT. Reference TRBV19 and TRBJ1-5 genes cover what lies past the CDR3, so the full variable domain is DGGITQSPKYLFRKEGQNVTLSCEQNLNHDAMYWYRQDPGQGLRLIYYSQIVNDFQKGDIAEGYSVSREKKESFPLTVTSAQKNPTAFYLCASSIILRGDPNQPQHFGDGTRLSIL.